This T cell receptor beta chain derives from a study of beta chain features in type 1 diabetes. This clone was detected a few times. Its antigen is currently unknown. Study outcomes and limitations: For patients and controls alike, PCR might favor shorter templates to the same degree. More deletions and fewer insertions at VDJ junctions were found in patients with type 1 diabetes. Naive, central memory and Treg TCRB repertoires seemed to resemble each other more closely in patients than they did in healthy donors. All four CD4+ subsets from Type 1 diabetes patients carried moderately but significantly shorter TCRB CDR3s.

The CDR3 is 18 residues long. Germline loops: CDR1 SGHAT, CDR2 FQDESV (reference sequence). Trimming cost V 2 bases and J 3 bases, with 23 bases left between them. TCRB transcripts that were expressed got sequenced, as all of the isolated RNA had been reverse transcribed. The study sequenced naive, central memory and regulatory T cell samples to an average of about 4 million reads. Assay used: immunoSEQ multiplex PCR; TCRdb lists only in-frame clones, some missing. The table shows some 660,000 clones, with over 12% occurring only once. The V and J genes are TRBV11-1 and TRBJ2-7; D could derive from TRBD1 or TRBD2 (6 bases each). The sequenced sample was naive CD4+ T cells from blood. The TCR was taken from a man aged 18 to 29 with type 1 diabetes. The CDR3 here is CASSLSPRSGAEIYEQYF. The DNA of the CDR3 is TGTGCCAGCAGCTTATCACCCCGTTCGGGGGCCGAGATCTACGAGCAGTACTTC.